These 10 T cell receptor beta chains were all obtained from the same sample, sequenced in a study of tumor and adjacent non-tumor tissue in lung cancer (dated 2018 in TCRdb). Library prep was done by multiplex PCR. Reads for this sample came from an Illumina HiSeq 2500. Following protocols modified from ARM-PCR, the researchers constructed TCRbeta libraries through three rounds of nested PCR with primers (Table S4). Using fastp trimming at Q25 and MiXCR clonotype assembly, TCRdb reanalyzed the public sequencing data and kept in-frame beta chains. Each record represents a unique CDR3 protein, reported with the most common genes and DNA among its rows. Across this sample there are tens of thousands of distinct CDR3 sequences, with under 80% seen only once. In total, the top ten clones hold 40% to 45% of the sample. Bulk unsorted tissue served as the source for RNA extraction, and RNA quality was assessed using a NanoDrop ND-1000 and an Agilent 2100. Distant non-tumor tissue taken more than 3 cm from the tumor edge was used as the normal lung sample.

Sequenced input: distant non-tumor lung tissue. The receptors were sampled from a man between 60 and 70 years old with non-small cell lung cancer.

The chain employs TRBV6-2 or TRBV6-3 and TRBJ1-2; possibly TRBD1 for D (5 bases). This CDR3 has 15 amino acids. Germline CDR1 is MNHEY and CDR2 is SVGEGT. The CDR3 loop reads CACRQSGRANYGYTF. The CDR3 DNA sequence: TGTGCGTGCAGACAGTCTGGCAGGGCCAACTATGGCTACACCTTC.

As for this clonotype: Its ends do not fully match the called genes, so a read error is possible. The V gene is TRBV6-5, the J gene TRBJ1-3, with D hard to call. Germline V CDR1 and CDR2: MNHEY, SVGAGI. The CDR3 has 16 amino acids. The chain's CDR3 is CVSSYSGANSGNTIYF. CDR3 nucleotides: TGCGTCAGCAGTTACTCAGGAGCTAACTCTGGAAACACCATATATTTT.

Note on this clonotype: The junction departs from germline at one end; a sequencing error may be responsible. V usage is TRBV24-1 and J usage is TRBJ2-1; possibly TRBD1 or TRBD2 for D (5 bases each). Germline V gene sequence: CDR1 KGHDR, CDR2 SFDVKD. This CDR3 comprises 17 residues. The CDR3, as DNA: TGTACCACCAGGAAAATTGGGGGACCATCAATCTACAATGAGCAGTTCTTC. Its translation: CTTRKIGGPSIYNEQFF.

The gene calls are TRBV28 and TRBJ1-5; D unresolved. Germline V CDR1 and CDR2: MDHEN, SYDVKM. The CDR3 totals 14 residues. The ends were cut back, 10 bases at V and 1 base at J, with 14 bases in the middle. The CDR3 loop is CANRPSASNQPQHF. In DNA, the CDR3 is TGTGCCAACAGACCAAGCGCGAGCAATCAGCCCCAGCATTTT.

Comment on this clonotype: A read error is possible here, since a much larger clone lies one base away. The chain recombines TRBV7-3 with TRBJ2-5; D gene uncertain. Looked up from germline, CDR1 is SGHTA and CDR2 is FQGTGA. This CDR3 has 15 residues. The CDR3 loop reads CASSLGNGAQETQYF. For the CDR3, the DNA is TGCGCCAGCAGCTTGGGGAACGGAGCCCAAGAGACCCAGTACTTC.

This clonotype was counted many times. V usage is TRBV28 and J usage is TRBJ1-1; perhaps TRBD1 as D (6 bases). Between the trimmed V and J ends, which lost 5 bases and 3 bases, there was a span of 19 bases. This CDR3 contains 16 residues. Germline loops: CDR1 MDHEN, CDR2 SYDVKM. Here the CDR3 reads CASSVDRSRADTEAFF. The CDR3 bases are TGTGCCAGCAGTGTAGACAGGTCGAGGGCCGACACTGAAGCTTTCTTT. Full variable domain (missing parts from reference TRBV28 and TRBJ1-1): DVKVTQSSRYLVKRTGEKVFLECVQDMDHENMFWYRQDPGLGLRLIYFSYDVKMKEKGDIPEGYSVSREKKERFSLILESASTNQTSMYLCASSVDRSRADTEAFFGQGTRLTVV.

As regards this clonotype: This may be a read error: a much more frequent sequence differs by one nucleotide. This sequence joins TRBV11-2 and TRBJ2-7, with 10 nucleotides matching TRBD2. After removal of 9 bases from V and 7 bases from J, the junction contained 9 bases not matched to a gene. Germline assignment: CDR1 SGHAT and CDR2 FQNNGV. This CDR3 contains 13 residues. The CDR3 spells CARRTLSGREQYF. CDR3 DNA sequence: TGTGCCAGAAGGACACTTAGCGGGAGGGAGCAGTACTTC.

In regard to this clonotype: The germline gene is not matched at one end of the junction; a read error may be the cause. The chain joins TRBV4-2 to TRBJ1-3; D call uncertain. The CDR3 covers 15 residues. Germline lookup yields CDR1 LGHNA and CDR2 YNFKEQ. CDR3 amino acids: CASGQTQRSGNTIYF. The CDR3 region has the DNA TGTGCCAGCGGCCAAACACAGAGGTCTGGAAACACCATATATTTT.

As to this clonotype: A read error may account for a junction end that differs from germline. This chain joins TRBV7-8 and TRBJ1-6; D is unclear. Per germline, CDR1 SGHVS and CDR2 FQNEAQ. The CDR3 has 15 residues. Written as DNA, the CDR3 is TGTGCCAACAGCTTAGCGTTCACATCTACTTCACCCCTCCACTTT. It encodes CANSLAFTSTSPLHF.

Turning to this clonotype: One end of the junction is discordant with germline, which a read error may explain. The chain couples TRBV4-2 to TRBJ1-2; D is unclear. This CDR3 contains 13 residues. Germline CDR1 reads LGHNA; CDR2 reads YNFKEQ. CDR3 sequence (DNA): TGTGCCAGCAGCCAGAGCCCGGAGGATGCCTACACATTC. Translated, it gives CASSQSPEDAYTF.